This entry describes one T cell receptor beta chain. Its antigen is not known. The data derive from a study of T cells in Graves' hyperthyroidism and ophthalmopathy. Using RNA transcripts as the source, TCR beta CDR3 regions were amplified. First-round RT-PCR with HTBI primers amplified the TCR CDR3 region. One entry per CDR3 protein results from TCRdb running MiXCR on the multiplex PCR reads. The sample consists of approximately 400,000 distinct CDR3 sequences, around 13% of them appearing once. The V and J ends lost 6 bases and 7 bases respectively, with 12 bases between them. CDR3 length: 12 amino acids. Looked up from germline, CDR1 is PRHDT and CDR2 is FYEKMQ (reference sequence). Whole-study results and caveats: In the blood, most expanded thyroid clonotypes above 0.001 appeared as well.

J is TRBJ1-2 and V is TRBV13; D gene unclear. This receptor was taken from a woman under 40 with Graves' ophthalmopathy. What was sequenced was blood. This CDR3 reads CASSQRSRGYTF. The CDR3 coding sequence is TGTGCCAGCAGTCAGAGGTCCCGTGGCTACACCTTC.